This TCR beta chain was recorded in a study of identical twins. TCRdb re-called the 5' RACE reads with MiXCR, one entry per CDR3 protein. The table shows around 1.7 million distinct CDR3 sequences, with 32% occurring only once. Study outcomes and limitations: Excess low generation probability was seen in twin-shared out-of-frame alpha sequences. With abundant cord blood beta clonotypes, insertions were fewer; memory repertoires showed no such pattern.

The ends were cut back, 1 base at V and 4 bases at J, with 13 bases in the middle. CDR1 SGHDT and CDR2 YYEEEE come from the germline V gene. The CDR3 covers 15 residues. This clonotype was recorded a few times. Its specificity is unknown. The chain couples TRBV5-6 to TRBJ2-3, with D possibly TRBD1 on 6 matching bases. The material sequenced was cord blood. This receptor was taken from a newborn girl in good health. The CDR3 DNA is TGTGCCAGCAGCTTGATGAATGCAGGGGCAGATACGCAGTATTTT. It yields the protein CASSLMNAGADTQYF.